The clone carrying this T cell receptor beta chain has at least ten counts. Its antigen remains unknown. From RNA transcripts, TCR beta CDR3 regions were amplified. TCR CDR3 underwent first-round RT-PCR with the HTBI primer set. One entry per CDR3 protein results from TCRdb running MiXCR on the multiplex PCR reads. The top ten clones hold approximately 4.2% of a sample with fewer than 650,000 distinct CDR3 sequences, roughly 14% of them seen once. Exclusion of a patient resulted from uncontrolled infection, other autoimmune disease, pregnancy or lactation. Germline V CDR1 and CDR2: SNHLY, FYNNEI. CDR3 length: 11 residues. V lost 6 bases to trimming and J lost 8 bases, with 8 bases between them. This sample was taken from a study of T cells in Graves' hyperthyroidism and ophthalmopathy. General study findings and limits: Model-based prediction identified ophthalmopathy a median around 6.5 months prior to its onset. Most thyroid clonotypes expanded above 0.001 were also detected in blood. Stable hyperthyroidism was separated from ophthalmopathy by a model based on 13 V-J features.

Sequences were obtained from blood. The chain links TRBV2 to TRBJ1-3, with D unclear. The clonotype comes from a woman between 35 and 50 years old with Graves' ophthalmopathy. CDR3 nucleotide sequence: TGTGCCAGCAGCGCCGCGGACACCATATATTTT. Translating it yields CASSAADTIYF.